These T cell receptor beta chains were read from a single sample in a study of blood T cell repertoires in COVID-19. Profiling relied on immunoSEQ multiplex PCR, and the TCRdb table lists in-frame clones only, not all of them. Among hundreds of thousands of clones listed, 70% to 90% were seen once. What was sequenced was peripheral blood. The receptors stem from a woman in her twenties or thirties with active or convalescent COVID-19. Both conserved end residues are part of each CDR3. D genes are given only for firm matches. Clone size, where shown, is once, few, many, or a class for clones that have expanded.

v_call	j_call	d_call	clone_size	cdr3_nt	cdr3_aa
TRBV5-4	TRBJ2-7	TRBD1	NA	TGTGCCAGCAGCTCGGACAGGGTAGGCGAGCAGTACTTC	CASSSDRVGEQYF
TRBV18	TRBJ2-1	NA	NA	TGTGCCAGCTCGCCCTCGAGGGAGCTTGAGCAGTTCTTC	CASSPSRELEQFF
TRBV11-3	TRBJ2-7	TRBD1	NA	TGTGCCAGCAGCTTAGTAACAGGACAGGGGTACGAGCAGTACTTC	CASSLVTGQGYEQYF
TRBV4-1	TRBJ2-1	TRBD2	NA	TGCGCCAGCAGCCAAGATGGTAGCGGGGAACCGTCCTACAATGAGCAGTTCTTC	CASSQDGSGEPSYNEQFF
TRBV5-6	TRBJ1-1	TRBD1	NA	TGTGCCAGCAGCTTGGGGCGCAGGGGGCTTGGGAACACTGAAGCTTTCTTT	CASSLGRRGLGNTEAFF
TRBV19	TRBJ2-2	TRBD2	NA	TGTGCCAGTAGTAAGGGGACTAGCGGGAGGGCCTCCGGGGAGCTGTTTTTT	CASSKGTSGRASGELFF
TRBV29-1	TRBJ1-1	TRBD1	NA	TGCAGCGTTTCCCCGGGACAGGTCTATATGAACACTGAAGCTTTCTTT	CSVSPGQVYMNTEAFF
TRBV6-5	TRBJ1-2	NA	NA	TGTGCCAGCAGTTACGGCAGGGTCCACACCTTC	CASSYGRVHTF
TRBV2	TRBJ1-1	TRBD1	NA	TGTGCCAGCAGTGTTGGGACAGGGGCTGAAGCTTTCTTT	CASSVGTGAEAFF
TRBV30	TRBJ2-1	TRBD1	NA	TGTGCTTCAGACAGGGGAAATGGGAATAAGCAGTTCTTC	CASDRGNGNKQFF
TRBV7-2	TRBJ2-7	TRBD1	NA	TGTGCCAGCAGCTCAGACAGGGGGTACGAGCAGTACTTC	CASSSDRGYEQYF
TRBV7-8	TRBJ2-3	NA	NA	TGTGCCAGCAGCTCAGTTTTATTAGGGGTGTGGACAGATACGCAGTATTTT	CASSSVLLGVWTDTQYF
TRBV6-4	TRBJ2-5	TRBD2	NA	TGTGCCAGCAGTGACTTAGCGGGAGGGCAAGAGACCCAGTACTTC	CASSDLAGGQETQYF
TRBV9	TRBJ1-3	NA	NA	TGTGCCAGCAGCTGGAATCCAGGGGTGACTGGAAACACCATATATTTT	CASSWNPGVTGNTIYF
TRBV30	TRBJ2-2	NA	NA	TGTGCCTGGACCCTAAGCAACACCGGGGAGCTGTTTTTT	CAWTLSNTGELFF
TRBV11-2	TRBJ1-6	NA	NA	TGTGCCAGCAGCTTAGAGAACAGGCCAATCCATAATTCACCCCTCCACTTT	CASSLENRPIHNSPLHF
TRBV2	TRBJ1-5	NA	NA	TGTGCCAGCAGGGGAGGCAATCAGCCCCAGCATTTT	CASRGGNQPQHF
TRBV6-4	TRBJ1-2	NA	NA	TGTGCCAGCAGGCCCGAGGCTGACAGCTATGGCTACACCTTC	CASRPEADSYGYTF
TRBV5-6	TRBJ2-4	NA	NA	TGTGCCAGCAGCTTTGGCGTCGGTGCGGGAAACATTCAGTACTTC	CASSFGVGAGNIQYF
TRBV6-5	TRBJ1-4	NA	NA	TGTGCCAGCAGGGAGGGCGGCTTTCCGAATGAAAAACTGTTTTTT	CASREGGFPNEKLFF
TRBV11-2	TRBJ2-3	TRBD2	NA	TGTGCCAGCAGGCCCCCGGGGCTAGCGGGTGGCACAGATACGCAGTATTTT	CASRPPGLAGGTDTQYF
TRBV30	TRBJ1-6	TRBD1	NA	TGTGCCTGGAGTGCGGGGGGACTAGGGGGCTCTAATTCACCCCTCCACTTT	CAWSAGGLGGSNSPLHF
TRBV7-6	TRBJ2-5	TRBD2	NA	TGTGCCAGCAGACACCTCGGACTAGCGGGCCAAGAGACCCAGTACTTC	CASRHLGLAGQETQYF
TRBV4-1	TRBJ1-2	NA	NA	TGCGCCAGCAGCCAAGAACTCCCGTACAGCCGAAACTATGGCTACACCTTC	CASSQELPYSRNYGYTF
TRBV5-1	TRBJ1-4	NA	NA	TGCGCCAGCAGCTTTGAGGCTGAAAAACTGTTTTTT	CASSFEAEKLFF
TRBV7-9	TRBJ1-1	NA	NA	TGTGCCAGCAGCTTAGTAGCAGGTTTAGGGGGCACTGAAGCTTTCTTT	CASSLVAGLGGTEAFF
TRBV11-2	TRBJ2-2	NA	NA	TGTGCCAGCAGCCCCCGACGCTCGACATCGAACACCGGGGAGCTGTTTTTT	CASSPRRSTSNTGELFF
TRBV15	TRBJ2-7	NA	NA	TGTGCCACCAGCAGAGGAACCGGGACTCCCGCCTACGAGCAGTACTTC	CATSRGTGTPAYEQYF
TRBV5-6	TRBJ2-5	TRBD1	NA	TGTGCCAGCAGCTTGGCGACAGGGGGAGAGACCCAGTACTTC	CASSLATGGETQYF
TRBV18	TRBJ2-3	TRBD1	NA	TGTGCCAGCTCACCACCCGGACAGGGGGCAACAGATACGCAGTATTTT	CASSPPGQGATDTQYF
TRBV19	TRBJ2-7	NA	once	TGTGCCAGTAGTACGGCCGGAGAGGGCGGAAGGTACGAGCAGTACTTC	CASSTAGEGGRYEQYF
TRBV6-4	TRBJ1-3	TRBD1	NA	TGTGCCAGCCCGGACAGGGGGCCTGGAAACACCATATATTTT	CASPDRGPGNTIYF
TRBV14	TRBJ1-1	NA	NA	TGTGCCAGCAGCCCAAGCTTCGGGAACACTGAAGCTTTCTTT	CASSPSFGNTEAFF
TRBV4-2	TRBJ1-3	TRBD1	NA	TGTGCCAGCAGCCAAGGGGGGACAGGGTCGGGAAACACCATATATTTT	CASSQGGTGSGNTIYF
TRBV5-1	TRBJ1-5	TRBD1	NA	TGCGCCAGCAGCCCCGGGACAGATCAGCCCCAGCATTTT	CASSPGTDQPQHF
TRBV5-1	TRBJ1-1	TRBD1	NA	TGCGCCAGCAGCAGAGCTCCGGGACAGAGCATTATGGGAACTGAAGCTTTCTTT	CASSRAPGQSIMGTEAFF
TRBV12-5	TRBJ2-5	NA	NA	TGTGCTAGTGGTCCTTGGAGCCTGGCGAACCAAGAGACCCAGTACTTC	CASGPWSLANQETQYF
TRBV12-5	TRBJ2-5	TRBD2	NA	TGTGCTAGTGGTTTGGCTTTCGGACTAGCGGGGCAACCACAAGAGACCCAGTACTTC	CASGLAFGLAGQPQETQYF
TRBV19	TRBJ1-4	TRBD1	NA	TGTGCCAGTAGTCGGGCAGGGGGCGAAACTAATGAAAAACTGTTTTTT	CASSRAGGETNEKLFF
TRBV2	TRBJ1-1	NA	NA	TGTGCCAGCAGTTTTCCCGGGACACCCAAAATGAACACTGAAGCTTTCTTT	CASSFPGTPKMNTEAFF
TRBV5-5	TRBJ2-1	NA	NA	TGTGCCAGCAGCTTGGAAACGACAGTCAATGAGCAGTTCTTC	CASSLETTVNEQFF
TRBV6-6	TRBJ1-5	NA	once	TGTGCCAGCAGTGGAGAAAATCAGCCCCAGCATTTT	CASSGENQPQHF
TRBV5-1	TRBJ1-2	NA	NA	TGCGCCAGCAGCCGGGAAGGACCTAACTATGGCTACACCTTC	CASSREGPNYGYTF
TRBV11-3	TRBJ2-1	TRBD2	NA	TGTGCCAGCAGCTTTAGGGGGACTAGCTCGGACAATGAGCAGTTCTTC	CASSFRGTSSDNEQFF